This T cell receptor beta chain was sequenced for a study of CD8 T cells in ankylosing spondylitis. Findings and limits, study-wide: A motif of 7 to 9 highly homologous TCR beta variants was seen as apparently characteristic of ankylosing spondylitis blood.

TCRdb itself ran the 5' RACE reads through MiXCR, one entry per CDR3 protein. The data contain over 400,000 distinct CDR3 sequences, roughly a quarter of them singletons. The sample holds a few counts of this clonotype. Its antigen is as yet unknown. The material sequenced was blood, either unsorted or a sorted T cell fraction (not recorded which). The receptor was derived from a male donor with ankylosing spondylitis.

The CDR3 sequence is CASSIWQDNQPQHF. The CDR3 bases are TGTGCCAGTAGTATTTGGCAGGATAATCAGCCCCAGCATTTT. V usage is TRBV19 and J usage is TRBJ1-5; D is unresolved. Germline CDR1 and CDR2: LNHDA and SQIVND (reference sequence). Trimming cost V 3 bases and J 4 bases, with 10 bases left between them. The CDR3 runs 14 residues.